Below, 30 T cell receptor beta chains from the same sample are listed, as sequenced in a study of CD8 T cells in ankylosing spondylitis. TCRdb reprocessed the 5' RACE reads with MiXCR, giving one entry per CDR3 protein. Altogether a few hundred thousand distinct CDR3 sequences are present, 18% being singletons, with the ten largest covering less than 35%. The sequenced material came from blood, either unsorted or a sorted T cell fraction (not recorded which). These TCRs come from a male donor with ankylosing spondylitis or in good health (not recorded which).

This clonotype came up many times. V gene TRBV5-5 combines with J gene TRBJ2-2; D is unresolved. The CDR3 length is 12 residues. Germline CDR1 and CDR2: SGHKS and YYEKEE (reference sequence). Trimming pared 1 base from V and 5 bases from J, leaving 3 bases between. This chain's CDR3 is CASSLMTGELFF. The DNA of the CDR3 is TGTGCCAGCAGCTTGATGACCGGGGAGCTGTTTTTT.

This clonotype occurred a few times. The chain recombines TRBV24-1 with TRBJ1-5; D is unresolved. The germline V and J ends were trimmed by 5 bases and 0 bases, with 7 bases remaining between them. Germline V gene data show CDR1 as KGHDR and CDR2 as SFDVKD. The CDR3 contains 14 residues. CDR3 protein: CATSVWDSNQPQHF. For the CDR3, the DNA is TGTGCCACCAGTGTATGGGATAGCAATCAGCCCCAGCATTTT.

The chain carries TRBV7-6 and TRBJ2-1; no firm D call. The CDR3 is 13 residues long. CDR1 and CDR2 (germline): SGHVS, FNYEAQ. Trimming left V 4 bases short and J 7 bases short, with 11 bases between. The CDR3 spells CASSSRLNNEQFF. CDR3 coding DNA: TGTGCCAGCAGCTCACGCCTGAATAATGAGCAGTTCTTC.

This chain uses TRBV20-1 with TRBJ2-7; D may be TRBD2 (5 bases). The V end was cut by 2 bases, the J end by 0 bases, with 11 bases between. Germline V gene sequence: CDR1 DFQATT, CDR2 SNEGSKA (reference sequence). The CDR3 covers 14 residues. CDR3: CSARLAPSSYEQYF. The CDR3 bases are TGCAGTGCTAGACTAGCTCCGAGCTCCTACGAGCAGTACTTC.

This clonotype was recorded a few times. J is TRBJ2-7 and V is TRBV4-3, with a possible D match to TRBD1 (7 bases). Trimming removed 0 bases from V and 3 bases from J, with 21 bases in between. CDR1 LGHNA and CDR2 YSLEER come from the germline V gene. CDR3 size: 18 residues. This CDR3 is CASSQDRISRGAFYEQYF. CDR3 DNA: TGCGCCAGCAGCCAAGATAGGATCTCCAGGGGGGCATTCTACGAGCAGTACTTC.

This clonotype occurred a few times. CDR3 protein: CASSTQGSQETQYF. The DNA of the CDR3 is TGTGCCAGCAGTACCCAGGGCTCCCAAGAGACCCAGTACTTC. The chain links TRBV28 to TRBJ2-5; a possible D gene is TRBD1 (5 bases). The V end lost 5 bases, the J end lost 1 base, and 11 bases lay between the germline ends. The CDR3 has 14 residues. CDR1 is MDHEN and CDR2 is SYDVKM in the germline V gene.

The chain combines TRBV20-1 with TRBJ2-7; D is perhaps TRBD1 or TRBD2 (6 bases each). Germline CDR1 reads DFQATT; CDR2 reads SNEGSKA (reference sequence). The CDR3 covers 13 residues. Trimming took off 3 bases at V and 4 bases at J, with 13 bases between the two ends. The DNA for the CDR3 is TGCAGTGCTAGCTGGGGGGCTATATACGAGCAGTACTTC. The encoded protein is CSASWGAIYEQYF.

This clonotype has a count of ten or more. This sequence joins TRBV5-1 and TRBJ2-7; D is tentatively TRBD1 or TRBD2 (5 bases each). The germline V and J ends were trimmed by 4 bases and 3 bases, with 14 bases remaining between them. This CDR3 contains 14 residues. Per the germline V gene, CDR1 is SGHRS and CDR2 is YFSETQ. CDR3 residues: CASSHSRDLYEQYF. CDR3 coding DNA: TGCGCCAGCAGCCATAGCAGGGACCTCTACGAGCAGTACTTC.

There are a few counts of this clonotype. This chain joins TRBV7-9 and TRBJ2-7, with D unclear. Trimming removed 1 base at V and 2 bases at J, with 9 bases between. Per the germline V gene, CDR1 is SEHNR and CDR2 is FQNEAQ (reference sequence). The CDR3 totals 14 residues. The CDR3 sequence: CASSLVLDPYEQYF. The DNA for the CDR3 is TGTGCCAGCAGCTTAGTTCTGGACCCCTACGAGCAGTACTTC.

This clonotype was seen ten or more times. The chain couples TRBV29-1 to TRBJ1-2; D possibly corresponds to TRBD1 (6 bases). With 3 bases removed from V and 3 bases from J, the gap between germline ends came to 11 bases. The CDR3 is 13 amino acids. Looked up from germline, CDR1 is SQVTM and CDR2 is ANQGSEA. For the CDR3, the DNA is TGCAGCGTTGATCGGGCAGGGGACTATGGCTACACCTTC. Its protein product is CSVDRAGDYGYTF. Based on the CDR3 plus reference TRBV29-1 and TRBJ1-2, the full variable domain is SAVISQKPSRDICQRGTSLTIQCQVDSQVTMMFWYRQQPGQSLTLIATANQGSEATYESGFVIDKFPISRPNLTFSTLTVSNMSPEDSSIYLCSVDRAGDYGYTFGSGTRLTVV.

This clonotype was observed a few times. The chain carries TRBV12-3 or TRBV12-4 and TRBJ2-2, with 7 bases fitting TRBD1. CDR3 length: 16 residues. J lost 1 base, V lost 5 bases, and 7 bases had no gene match. The CDR3 DNA reads as TGTGCCAGCAGTCCTCCCGGACAGGTGAACACCGGGGAGCTGTTTTTT. It encodes CASSPPGQVNTGELFF.

The chain joins TRBV5-1 to TRBJ2-1, with a weak D call TRBD2 (5 bases). This CDR3 comprises 16 residues. V was shortened by 0 bases and J by 3 bases, with 13 bases between the two germline ends. The germline V gene encodes CDR1 SGHRS and CDR2 YFSETQ. The CDR3 loop is CASSLGSPGIYNEQFF. The CDR3 nucleotides are TGCGCCAGCAGCTTGGGGTCCCCGGGGATCTACAATGAGCAGTTCTTC.

This clonotype was seen only a few times. This chain joins TRBV4-2 and TRBJ2-7; the match to TRBD2 covers 10 bases. From germline, CDR1 is LGHNA and CDR2 YNFKEQ. This CDR3 has 17 residues. The trim removed 4 bases at V and 5 bases at J, leaving 14 bases unmatched. The CDR3 nucleotides read TGTGCCAGCAGCCCACACCTAGCGGGAGCCCCAGAGCACGAGCAGTACTTC. Its protein is CASSPHLAGAPEHEQYF.

The genes are TRBV10-3 and TRBJ2-1; no clear D gene. The CDR3 sequence is 12 residues long. V gave up 9 bases and J gave up 7 bases, with 13 bases separating them. The germline V gene encodes CDR1 ENHRY and CDR2 SYGVKD. CDR3 region: CAMGEDRNEQFF. CDR3 nucleotide sequence: TGTGCCATGGGCGAGGACCGAAATGAGCAGTTCTTC.

This clonotype came up a few times. The V gene is TRBV29-1, the J gene TRBJ2-7; D unresolved. Germline V CDR1 and CDR2: SQVTM, ANQGSEA. The CDR3 is 12 residues long. V dropped 4 bases and J dropped 6 bases, with 13 bases sitting between them. CDR3 amino acids: CSVVLDPSEQYF. CDR3 nucleotide sequence: TGCAGCGTTGTCCTTGACCCGAGCGAGCAGTACTTC.

This clonotype was seen more than once but under ten times. One end of the junction is discordant with germline, which a read error may explain. The rearrangement joins TRBV7-7 to TRBJ2-5, with D perhaps being TRBD1 or TRBD2 (5 bases each). Germline V gives CDR1 SSHAT, CDR2 FNYEAQ (reference sequence). CDR3 length: 13 residues. CDR3 sequence reads: CASSSGTGETQYF. The CDR3 DNA reads TGTGCTAGCAGCTCCGGGACGGGGGAGACCCAGTACTTC.

This clonotype was counted between two and nine times. The chain has TRBV20-1 and TRBJ2-1, with 8 bases that match TRBD2. Germline V CDR1 and CDR2: DFQATT, SNEGSKA (reference sequence). V lost 5 bases, J lost 4 bases, and 10 bases stayed unmatched. The CDR3 extends over 15 amino acids. The CDR3 DNA follows: TGCAGTGCTCCTGGGGGGCTAGCGGGTTACAATGAGCAGTTCTTC. Translation gives CSAPGGLAGYNEQFF.

The chain joins TRBV7-9 to TRBJ2-7; TRBD1 is a possible D gene (6 bases). Per germline, CDR1 SEHNR and CDR2 FQNEAQ (reference sequence). The V end was cut by 5 bases, the J end by 3 bases, with 17 bases between. CDR3 size: 15 residues. The CDR3, as DNA: TGTGCCAGCAGCCCTATCGGACAGCCTCGCTACGAGCAGTACTTC. Amino acid sequence: CASSPIGQPRYEQYF. Combining the CDR3 with reference TRBV7-9 and TRBJ2-7 gives the whole variable domain DTGVSQNPRHKITKRGQNVTFRCDPISEHNRLYWYRQTLGQGPEFLTYFQNEAQLEKSRLLSDRFSAERPKGSFSTLEIQRTEQGDSAMYLCASSPIGQPRYEQYFGPGTRLTVT.

This clonotype was picked up many times. V usage is TRBV29-1 and J usage is TRBJ2-7; D is perhaps TRBD2 (7 bases). Trimming took 4 bases from V and 4 from J, leaving 20 bases between them. From germline, CDR1 is SQVTM and CDR2 ANQGSEA. The CDR3 runs to 15 residues. The CDR3 loop is CSVVPGDYKQYEQYF. Written as DNA, the CDR3 is TGCAGCGTTGTCCCAGGGGACTACAAACAATACGAGCAGTACTTC.

This clonotype was observed many times. The CDR3 nucleotides read TGTGCCAGCAGATCCCTGCGGGGGGTCCCAGCCAAAAACATTCAGTACTTC. It codes for CASRSLRGVPAKNIQYF. The genes are TRBV5-6 and TRBJ2-4; TRBD2 aligns across 8 bases. The CDR3 runs 17 residues. Trimming removed 5 bases from V and 0 bases from J; junction bases left unmatched: 10. Germline lookup yields CDR1 SGHDT and CDR2 YYEEEE. Full variable domain (remainder filled in from reference TRBV5-6 and TRBJ2-4): DAGVTQSPTHLIKTRGQQVTLRCSPKSGHDTVSWYQQALGQGPQFIFQYYEEEERQRGNFPDRFSGHQFPNYSSELNVNALLLGDSALYLCASRSLRGVPAKNIQYFGAGTRLSVL.

The chain joins TRBV7-8 to TRBJ2-7; the match to TRBD2 covers 8 bases. The CDR3 has 16 amino acids. The trim removed 5 bases at V and 0 bases at J, leaving 9 bases unmatched. Germline-derived CDR1 and CDR2 are SGHVS and FQNEAQ. The CDR3 loop is CASSPAGGSTSYEQYF. The CDR3 DNA reads as TGTGCCAGCAGCCCCGCGGGGGGTTCTACCTCCTACGAGCAGTACTTC. The whole variable domain, remainder taken from reference TRBV7-8 and TRBJ2-7, is GAGVSQSPRYKVAKRGQDVALRCDPISGHVSLFWYQQALGQGPEFLTYFQNEAQLDKSGLPSDRFFAERPEGSVSTLKIQRTQQEDSAVYLCASSPAGGSTSYEQYFGPGTRLTVT.

The chain joins TRBV2 to TRBJ2-5; perhaps TRBD2 as D (6 bases). Germline CDR1 is SNHLY and CDR2 is FYNNEI. V lost 4 bases, J lost 4 bases, and 13 bases lay in between. The CDR3 has 14 residues. The CDR3, as DNA: TGTGCCAGCAGTGGAGAGGGAGGTTTAGAGACCCAGTACTTC. This codes for CASSGEGGLETQYF. Full variable domain (rest looked up from reference TRBV2 and TRBJ2-5): EPEVTQTPSHQVTQMGQEVILRCVPISNHLYFYWYRQILGQKVEFLVSFYNNEISEKSEIFDDQFSVERPDGSNFTLKIRSTKLEDSAMYFCASSGEGGLETQYFGPGTRLLVL.

In its sample, this clonotype was seen many times. The chain carries TRBV13 and TRBJ2-7, with TRBD1 as a possible D gene (5 bases). V lost 0 bases, J lost 2 bases, and 11 bases lay in between. The CDR3 consists of 15 residues. Germline V gene sequence: CDR1 PRHDT, CDR2 FYEKMQ (reference sequence). In DNA form, the CDR3 reads TGTGCCAGCAGCTTAGGCCTAACAGGTGCCTACGAGCAGTACTTC. Amino acid sequence: CASSLGLTGAYEQYF.

This clonotype came up many times. The chain has TRBV7-2 and TRBJ2-1; 10 nucleotides agree with TRBD2. Unmatched junction bases numbered 9, after V lost 5 bases and J lost 8 bases. Germline V gives CDR1 SGHTA, CDR2 FQGNSA. This CDR3 has 15 amino acids. CDR3 bases: TGTGCCAGCAGCGAGGGGCTAGCGGGAGTCTATGAGCAGTTCTTC. This translates into CASSEGLAGVYEQFF. Together with reference TRBV7-2 and TRBJ2-1, the CDR3 gives the full variable domain: GAGVSQSPSNKVTEKGKDVELRCDPISGHTALYWYRQSLGQGLEFLIYFQGNSAPDKSGLPSDRFSAERTGGSVSTLTIQRTQQEDSAVYLCASSEGLAGVYEQFFGPGTRLTVL.

The V and J genes are TRBV7-3 and TRBJ2-3; no definite D call. The germline V and J ends were trimmed by 3 bases and 2 bases, with 9 bases remaining between them. The CDR3 is 14 residues long. Germline CDR1 reads SGHTA; CDR2 reads FQGTGA. The CDR3 DNA sequence: TGTGCCAGCAGCTTTTCAGTAGACACAGATACGCAGTATTTT. Protein product: CASSFSVDTDTQYF.

The V and J genes are TRBV7-2 and TRBJ2-1; D remains ambiguous. Germline lookup yields CDR1 SGHTA and CDR2 FQGNSA. The CDR3 spans 16 residues. Trimming shortened V by 1 base and J by 3 bases, and 13 bases separated the two germline ends. The DNA for the CDR3 is TGTGCCAGCAGCTTAGGTTACCAGGAGTTCTACAATGAGCAGTTCTTC. Protein: CASSLGYQEFYNEQFF.

The chain employs TRBV6-5 and TRBJ2-4; TRBD2 is a possible D gene (5 bases). Trimming took off 2 bases at V and 3 bases at J, with 11 bases between the two ends. This CDR3 has 15 amino acids. Germline CDR1 reads MNHEY; CDR2 reads SVGAGI. The CDR3 nucleotides read TGTGCCAGCAGTTACGAGAGGGCCGGCAAAAACATTCAGTACTTC. Its translation: CASSYERAGKNIQYF.

This clonotype was seen at least ten times. This chain uses TRBV29-1 with TRBJ2-2; 7 bases align to TRBD1. CDR1 and CDR2 (germline): SQVTM, ANQGSEA. The CDR3 sequence is 15 residues long. V lost 5 bases to trimming and J lost 1 base; unmatched junction nucleotides: 7. The CDR3 spells CSVSGGLVNTGELFF. The CDR3 DNA reads TGCAGCGTTTCAGGGGGTCTTGTGAACACCGGGGAGCTGTTTTTT.

The chain joins TRBV19 to TRBJ2-1; possibly TRBD1 for D (5 bases). CDR3 length: 14 amino acids. Germline CDR1 reads LNHDA; CDR2 reads SQIVND (reference sequence). V gave up 5 bases and J gave up 5 bases, with 13 bases separating them. Here the CDR3 reads CASSLPDTNNEQFF. The CDR3 DNA reads as TGTGCCAGTAGTCTCCCGGACACCAACAATGAGCAGTTCTTC.

This clonotype was found a few times. This chain connects TRBV7-8 to TRBJ2-2, with 8 bases that match TRBD2. The CDR3 consists of 13 residues. The junction had 1 base not matched to a gene; V was cut back by 4 bases and J by 6 bases. The germline CDR1 and CDR2 sequences are SGHVS and FQNEAQ. For the CDR3, the DNA is TGTGCCAGCAGCTCGGGAGGGGCCGGGGAGCTGTTTTTT. Translation: CASSSGGAGELFF.